Shown below are 18 T cell receptor beta chains from a single sample sequenced in a study of blood T cell repertoires in COVID-19. Sequenced by immunoSEQ multiplex PCR; TCRdb stores in-frame clones only, minus some. Of tens of thousands of clones listed, roughly 82% were seen once; the top ten hold just over 20%. The sample comprised peripheral blood. These receptors all come from a human donor in a cohort sampled during active COVID-19.

The chain has TRBV7-9 and TRBJ2-7, with D perhaps matching TRBD2 (6 bases). Per the germline V gene, CDR1 is SEHNR and CDR2 is FQNEAQ (reference sequence). Trimming cost V 4 bases and J 1 base, with 14 bases left between them. This CDR3 contains 15 residues. The CDR3 DNA is TGTGCCAGCAGCTCTACCGGGGGTGCATCCTACGAGCAGTACTTC. Protein: CASSSTGGASYEQYF.

The gene calls are TRBV4-1 and TRBJ1-1; D gene unclear. The germline V gene has CDR1 MGHRA and CDR2 YSYEKL. V shed 6 bases and J shed 0 bases, with 2 bases lying between them. The CDR3 sequence is 11 residues long. The CDR3: CASSMNTEAFF. DNA for the CDR3: TGCGCCAGCAGTATGAACACTGAAGCTTTCTTT.

The rearrangement joins TRBV7-9 to TRBJ1-3; D unclear. The germline V gene encodes CDR1 SEHNR and CDR2 FQNEAQ (reference sequence). With 5 bases removed from V and 8 bases from J, the gap between germline ends came to 10 bases. The CDR3 covers 12 residues. In nucleotides, the CDR3 is TGTGCCAGCAGCGACGCGGAGGACACCATATATTTT. Translation: CASSDAEDTIYF.

The chain's CDR3 is CASSLWTGRQNEQRTQYF. CDR3 nucleotide sequence: TGCGCCAGCAGCCTCTGGACTGGCCGTCAGAACGAACAGAGGACGCAGTATTTT. V and J are TRBV5-1 and TRBJ2-3; weak D call: TRBD2 (5 bases). Per germline, CDR1 SGHRS and CDR2 YFSETQ. This CDR3 comprises 18 residues. V lost 4 bases to trimming and J lost 9 bases, with 30 bases between them. The full variable domain, completed using reference TRBV5-1 and TRBJ2-3, is KAGVTQTPRYLIKTRGQQVTLSCSPISGHRSVSWYQQTPGQGLQFLFEYFSETQRNKGNFPGRFSGRQFSNSRSEMNVSTLELGDSALYLCASSLWTGRQNEQRTQYFGPGTRLTVL.

The chain links TRBV10-2 to TRBJ2-5; D possibly corresponds to TRBD2 (5 bases). Germline-derived CDR1 and CDR2 are WSHSY and SAAADI. The germline V and J ends were trimmed by 6 bases and 0 bases, with 8 bases remaining between them. The CDR3 contains 13 residues. This CDR3 is CASRWENQETQYF. CDR3 sequence (DNA): TGCGCCAGCAGATGGGAGAACCAAGAGACCCAGTACTTC.

In its sample, this clone was seen a few times. The CDR3 coding sequence is TGTGCCAGCAGCGACAGGGGGCGACTATTAAATGAAAAACTGTTTTTT. Its protein is CASSDRGRLLNEKLFF. The chain uses TRBV2 and TRBJ1-4; 10 bases are shared with TRBD1. The CDR3 is 16 amino acids. From germline, CDR1 is SNHLY and CDR2 FYNNEI. Trimming took 6 bases from V and 5 from J; bases not matched to a gene: 9. Looking up the rest from reference TRBV2 and TRBJ1-4 gives the full variable domain: EPEVTQTPSHQVTQMGQEVILRCVPISNHLYFYWYRQILGQKVEFLVSFYNNEISEKSEIFDDQFSVERPDGSNFTLKIRSTKLEDSAMYFCASSDRGRLLNEKLFFGSGTQLSVL.

J is TRBJ2-7 and V is TRBV30, with D possibly TRBD1 on 7 matching bases. The CDR3 runs 14 residues. V lost 1 base to trimming and J lost 2 bases, with 12 bases between them. Germline V gene lookup returns CDR1 GTSNPN and CDR2 SVGIG (reference sequence). The CDR3 loop is CAWSGGTVTYEQYF. The CDR3 nucleotides read TGTGCCTGGAGTGGCGGGACAGTAACCTACGAGCAGTACTTC.

The V call is TRBV28, the J call TRBJ2-5; 13 bases fit TRBD2. Trimming cost V 2 bases and J 5 bases; bases outside gene matches: 5. The CDR3 is 16 amino acids. CDR1 and CDR2 (germline): MDHEN, SYDVKM. The CDR3 coding sequence is TGTGCCAGCAGTTTAGGGGGACTAGCGGGGAGGGAGACCCAGTACTTC. It yields the protein CASSLGGLAGRETQYF.

This clone appeared a few times. The rearrangement links TRBV7-9 to TRBJ2-7; TRBD2 matches 7 bases. Germline assignment: CDR1 SEHNR and CDR2 FQNEAQ (reference sequence). The CDR3 sequence is 16 residues long. V was clipped by 5 bases and J by 7 bases; unmatched bases: 17. The CDR3 here is CASSGVAGGWKGEQYF. The CDR3 DNA reads TGTGCCAGCAGCGGGGTAGCGGGCGGATGGAAGGGGGAGCAGTACTTC.

CDR3 DNA sequence: TGTGCCAGCAGCTTAAGGGGGACACCGAATAATTCACCCCTCCACTTT. This sequence encodes CASSLRGTPNNSPLHF. The V and J genes are TRBV7-3 and TRBJ1-6; a possible D gene is TRBD1 (6 bases). This CDR3 is 16 amino acids long. Per the germline V gene, CDR1 is SGHTA and CDR2 is FQGTGA. Trimming left V 1 base short and J 5 bases short, with 12 bases between.

The CDR3 coding sequence is TGCAGTGCTTCCAACTACAATGAGCAGTTCTTC. Its protein product is CSASNYNEQFF. V gene TRBV20-1 combines with J gene TRBJ2-1; D unresolved. CDR3 length: 11 amino acids. V dropped 5 bases and J dropped 3 bases, with 5 bases sitting between them. The germline CDR1 and CDR2 sequences are DFQATT and SNEGSKA (reference sequence).

The chain combines TRBV15 with TRBJ2-5; a possible D gene is TRBD2 (5 bases). The CDR3 has 16 amino acids. Germline-derived CDR1 and CDR2 are LNHNV and YYDKDF (reference sequence). V was trimmed by 1 base and J by 7 bases, leaving 19 bases between them. CDR3 bases: TGTGCCACCAGCAGAGGAGGTCGGCAGGCCAGCGGGACCCAGTACTTC. Translation: CATSRGGRQASGTQYF.

V gene TRBV4-1 combines with J gene TRBJ2-3; no clear D. The CDR3 consists of 13 residues. V lost 1 base and J 3 bases, leaving 5 bases between the germline ends. Germline V gives CDR1 MGHRA, CDR2 YSYEKL. CDR3 residues: CASSQVATDTQYF. For the CDR3, the DNA is TGCGCCAGCAGCCAAGTGGCTACAGATACGCAGTATTTT.

The chain joins TRBV5-6 to TRBJ1-2; TRBD1 agrees at 7 bases. This CDR3 has 16 residues. With 4 bases clipped from V and 4 bases from J, the junction kept 13 bases outside the gene matches. Germline V gene data show CDR1 as SGHDT and CDR2 as YYEEEE. The CDR3 DNA follows: TGTGCCAGCAGCGTGATCGATGGGACAGAGATCTATGGCTACACCTTC. Translated, it gives CASSVIDGTEIYGYTF.

V usage is TRBV4-1 and J usage is TRBJ2-2, with D maybe TRBD2 (5 bases). The length of the CDR3 is 14 residues. The germline V and J ends were trimmed by 6 bases and 0 bases, with 8 bases remaining between them. Germline CDR1 and CDR2: MGHRA and YSYEKL. CDR3 sequence: CASRWTPNTGELFF. The CDR3 DNA reads as TGCGCCAGCAGATGGACTCCGAACACCGGGGAGCTGTTTTTT.

This chain joins TRBV6-5 and TRBJ1-1; 7 positions match TRBD1. J was trimmed by 5 bases and V by 5 bases; bases with no gene match: 11. Looked up from germline, CDR1 is MNHEY and CDR2 is SVGAGI. The CDR3 spans 15 residues. The CDR3 DNA reads as TGTGCCAGCAGTACTCAGACAGGGAGTCGGACTGAAGCTTTCTTT. Its protein product is CASSTQTGSRTEAFF.

The chain employs TRBV6-1 and TRBJ2-1, with 9 bases fitting TRBD1. Trimming removed 2 bases from V and 13 bases from J; junction bases left unmatched: 12. Per the germline V gene, CDR1 is MNHNS and CDR2 is SASEGT. This CDR3 is built from 15 residues. The CDR3 sequence is CASSETPGQGTEQFF. In nucleotides, the CDR3 is TGTGCCAGCAGTGAAACCCCAGGACAGGGGACGGAACAGTTCTTC.

J is TRBJ2-6 and V is TRBV19; D perhaps matches TRBD1 (5 bases). The CDR3 extends over 16 amino acids. Germline loops: CDR1 LNHDA, CDR2 SQIVND (reference sequence). Trimming stripped 6 bases from V and 0 bases from J, with 12 bases between. This CDR3 is CASRRTWSSGANVLTF. DNA for the CDR3: TGTGCCAGTAGGCGGACATGGTCCTCTGGGGCCAACGTCCTGACTTTC. The full variable domain, with the rest looked up from reference TRBV19 and TRBJ2-6, is DGGITQSPKYLFRKEGQNVTLSCEQNLNHDAMYWYRQDPGQGLRLIYYSQIVNDFQKGDIAEGYSVSREKKESFPLTVTSAQKNPTAFYLCASRRTWSSGANVLTFGAGSRLTVL.